The 29 T cell receptor beta chains reported below all come from one sample, sequenced in a study of T cells in Graves' hyperthyroidism and ophthalmopathy (dated by TCRdb to between 2017 and 2020). Library preparation was by multiplex PCR. Reads for this sample came from an Illumina HiSeq 2000. Amplification of TCR beta CDR3 regions was carried out from RNA transcripts. The first round of RT-PCR for the TCR CDR3 was performed with the HTBI primer set and the Qiagen OneStep RT-PCR kit. TCRdb applied fastp at Q25 and MiXCR to the public reads, then kept only in-frame beta chains. When rows share a CDR3 protein, they turn into one entry using the most common DNA and genes. Counted in this sample were fewer than 500,000 distinct CDR3 sequences; approximately 14% of them appeared once. Jointly, the top ten make up less than 15% of the sample. Material for sequencing was blood. These receptors were obtained from a man between 18 and 29 years old with Graves' ophthalmopathy.

This clonotype was seen many times. The V and J genes are TRBV27 and TRBJ2-7, with a possible D match to TRBD1 (5 bases). Trimming shortened V by 3 bases and J by 0 bases, and 9 bases separated the two germline ends. Germline V gene sequence: CDR1 MNHEY, CDR2 SMNVEV (reference sequence). This CDR3 comprises 14 residues. The CDR3 region has the DNA TGTGCCAGCAGTTTTAGGACAACCTCCTACGAGCAGTACTTC. Encoded protein: CASSFRTTSYEQYF.

This clonotype showed up many times. The chain carries TRBV6-6 and TRBJ2-7; a possible D gene is TRBD2 (5 bases). Germline values: CDR1 MNHNY, CDR2 SVGAGI (reference sequence). This CDR3 is 13 amino acids long. The ends were cut back, 3 bases at V and 2 bases at J, with 8 bases in the middle. The CDR3 loop reads CASSYMGAYEQYF. The CDR3 region has the DNA TGTGCCAGCAGTTATATGGGAGCCTACGAGCAGTACTTC.

This clonotype was counted a few times. V and J are TRBV12-5 and TRBJ2-1, with TRBD1 matching over 9 bases. The ends lost 6 bases at V and 8 bases at J; junction bases unmatched: 2. The CDR3 covers 12 residues. Germline lookup yields CDR1 LGHNT and CDR2 FRNRAP. CDR3 amino acids: CASGQGADEQFF. The CDR3 bases are TGTGCTAGTGGACAGGGGGCAGATGAGCAGTTCTTC.

This chain joins TRBV4-1 and TRBJ2-3, with 7 bases lining up with TRBD1. The germline CDR1 and CDR2 sequences are MGHRA and YSYEKL. The CDR3 contains 15 residues. J was trimmed by 4 bases and V by 2 bases; bases with no gene match: 6. The CDR3 sequence: CASSQQRGQADTQYF. For the CDR3, the DNA is TGCGCCAGCAGCCAACAAAGAGGACAGGCAGATACGCAGTATTTT.

This clonotype showed up many times. The chain is built from TRBV3-1 and TRBJ1-5, with TRBD1 matching over 7 bases. The V gene end was trimmed by 1 base and the J gene end by 6 bases; junction bases not matched to a gene: 3. The CDR3 covers 14 residues. Germline V CDR1 and CDR2: LGHDT, YNNKEL (reference sequence). CDR3 loop: CASSQATGFQPQHF. The CDR3 DNA reads as TGTGCCAGCAGCCAAGCGACAGGGTTTCAGCCCCAGCATTTT.

CDR3 sequence: CASSTQREYKKPKDTQYF. The CDR3, as DNA: TGTGCCAGCAGCACCCAGCGGGAATACAAGAAACCCAAAGATACGCAGTATTTT. The chain employs TRBV12-3 or TRBV12-4 and TRBJ2-3; TRBD2 aligns across 7 bases. The CDR3 sequence is 18 residues long. The trim removed 6 bases at V and 5 bases at J, leaving 20 bases unmatched.

This clonotype was seen only a few times. V usage is TRBV15 and J usage is TRBJ2-3; 9 nucleotides align to TRBD1. J gave up 0 bases and V 0 bases, and 13 bases lay outside the gene matches. Germline V gene data show CDR1 as LNHNV and CDR2 as YYDKDF (reference sequence). The CDR3 sequence is 20 residues long. CDR3 residues: CATSRDEWGQGYLSTDTQYF. Written as DNA, the CDR3 is TGTGCCACCAGCAGAGACGAGTGGGGACAGGGTTACCTAAGCACAGATACGCAGTATTTT.

Here the CDR3 reads CASRTGTAGYTF. The CDR3 DNA follows: TGTGCCAGCAGAACCGGGACAGCTGGCTACACCTTC. The chain combines TRBV6-1 with TRBJ1-2; 7 bases match TRBD1. CDR3 length equals 12 residues. In germline, CDR1 is MNHNS, CDR2 SASEGT. Losses at the gene ends were 6 bases for V and 7 bases for J; bases not matched to a gene: 5.

The table lists this clonotype with many counts. The chain is built from TRBV27 and TRBJ2-3; 7 bases align to TRBD2. CDR3 length: 14 amino acids. The V and J ends lost 6 bases and 7 bases, in that order; junction bases with no gene match: 10. Germline V gene lookup returns CDR1 MNHEY and CDR2 SMNVEV (reference sequence). In nucleotides, the CDR3 is TGTGCCAGCAGCGGGGGGAACTCTGGAAATACGCAGTATTTT. Its translation: CASSGGNSGNTQYF.

The chain uses TRBV19 and TRBJ1-5; 9 bases map to TRBD1. Germline assignment: CDR1 LNHDA and CDR2 SQIVND (reference sequence). J lost 7 bases, V lost 5 bases, and 6 bases had no gene match. CDR3 length: 14 amino acids. The CDR3 loop reads CASSPGQGLQPQHF. CDR3 nucleotides: TGTGCCAGTAGTCCGGGACAGGGCCTACAGCCCCAGCATTTT.

There are many counts of this clonotype. This chain links TRBV7-2 with TRBJ2-3, with D possibly matching TRBD2 (7 bases). The V gene's germline CDR1 is SGHTA and CDR2 FQGNSA. The V end was cut by 0 bases, the J end by 6 bases, with 16 bases between. The CDR3 extends over 16 amino acids. Written as DNA, the CDR3 is TGTGCCAGCAGCTTAGCGCTTATAGGGGGGGCCGATACGCAGTATTTT. It encodes CASSLALIGGADTQYF. Combining the CDR3 with reference TRBV7-2 and TRBJ2-3 gives the whole variable domain GAGVSQSPSNKVTEKGKDVELRCDPISGHTALYWYRQSLGQGLEFLIYFQGNSAPDKSGLPSDRFSAERTGGSVSTLTIQRTQQEDSAVYLCASSLALIGGADTQYFGPGTRLTVL.

This clonotype was observed a handful of times. The CDR3, as DNA: TGTGCCAGCAGGGGGACAGGGCTAGATACGCAGTATTTT. Protein: CASRGTGLDTQYF. The chain uses TRBV2 and TRBJ2-3, with TRBD1 matching 9 bases. The germline CDR1 and CDR2 sequences are SNHLY and FYNNEI. CDR3 size: 13 residues. The junction had 3 bases not matched to a gene; V was cut back by 6 bases and J by 5 bases.

The chain recombines TRBV13 with TRBJ2-7; D ambiguous. Germline CDR1 and CDR2: PRHDT and FYEKMQ (reference sequence). This CDR3 region has 15 residues. Trimming stripped 5 bases from V and 6 bases from J, with 20 bases between. The CDR3 coding sequence is TGTGCCAGCAGCGCTCGTCTCCAAACTACTTTCGAGCAGTACTTC. Protein: CASSARLQTTFEQYF.

At least ten counts were recorded for this clonotype. The chain uses TRBV5-1 and TRBJ2-3; D remains unclear. The length of the CDR3 is 14 residues. V was shortened by 3 bases and J by 1 base, with 9 bases between the two germline ends. The germline V gene has CDR1 SGHRS and CDR2 YFSETQ. Here the CDR3 reads CASSSVLRTDTQYF. The CDR3 DNA is TGCGCCAGCAGCTCCGTACTTCGCACAGATACGCAGTATTTT.

The chain carries TRBV10-1 and TRBJ2-7; 11 nucleotides align to TRBD2. The V segment lost 6 bases and the J segment 2 bases; nucleotides outside the gene matches: 3. The CDR3 spans 14 residues. The germline V gene encodes CDR1 WNHNN and CDR2 SYGVQD (reference sequence). In DNA form, the CDR3 reads TGCGCCAGCAGGAGACTAGCGGGACCCTACGAGCAGTACTTC. Protein sequence: CASRRLAGPYEQYF.

The rearrangement links TRBV6-5 to TRBJ1-2; 8 bases are a match to TRBD1. V was pared by 3 bases and J by 6 bases, with 6 bases of the junction left unmatched. CDR3 length: 14 amino acids. Germline CDR1 is MNHEY and CDR2 is SVGAGI. CDR3 DNA sequence: TGTGCCAGCAGTTATTATACAGGGGGGAATGGCTACACCTTC. This translates into CASSYYTGGNGYTF.

This clonotype turned up a few times. This chain uses TRBV19 with TRBJ1-5, with 10 bases identical to TRBD1. The CDR3 consists of 17 residues. Per the germline V gene, CDR1 is LNHDA and CDR2 is SQIVND (reference sequence). V was clipped by 6 bases and J by 4 bases; unmatched bases: 12. DNA for the CDR3: TGTGCCAGTAGCAACCCCGGGACAGGGGCAGGGAATCAGCCCCAGCATTTT. It codes for CASSNPGTGAGNQPQHF.

This clonotype was seen a handful of times. The chain couples TRBV7-9 to TRBJ2-1, with 7 bases that match TRBD2. This CDR3 is 14 amino acids long. Germline trimming cut 4 bases from V and 15 bases from J; bases unmatched to any gene: 15. Germline V gives CDR1 SEHNR, CDR2 FQNEAQ (reference sequence). CDR3 sequence reads: CASSSRSGAPTPFF. The CDR3 nucleotides read TGTGCCAGCAGCTCGAGGAGCGGGGCCCCCACCCCGTTCTTC.

The chain joins TRBV10-2 to TRBJ2-1; 8 positions agree with TRBD2. With the DNA end fitting TRBJ2-7 better, the J assignment may be wrong. This CDR3 spans 19 amino acids. Germline V CDR1 and CDR2: WSHSY, SAAADI. CDR3 in amino acids: CASSDTPGGGGPSYNEQYF. CDR3 bases: TGCGCCAGCAGTGATACCCCCGGGGGGGGCGGGCCGTCCTACAATGAGCAGTACTTC.

The sample holds one count of this clonotype. The chain uses TRBV6-4 and TRBJ2-1, with a tentative D call TRBD2 (7 bases). Trimming removed 10 bases at V and 7 bases at J, with 17 bases between. The CDR3 length is 13 residues. Germline-derived CDR1 and CDR2 are MRHNA and SNTAGT. This CDR3 is CATSGGQRNEQFF. For the CDR3, the DNA is TGTGCCACTTCGGGGGGCCAGAGGAATGAGCAGTTCTTC.

V is TRBV4-1 and J is TRBJ2-5, with D tentatively TRBD1 or TRBD2 (7 bases each). Germline values: CDR1 MGHRA, CDR2 YSYEKL. V lost 0 bases to trimming and J lost 4 bases, with 12 bases between them. The CDR3 runs to 15 residues. The CDR3 spells CASSQDPGGAETQYF. DNA for the CDR3: TGCGCCAGCAGCCAAGATCCAGGGGGGGCAGAGACCCAGTACTTC.

In its sample, this clonotype was seen many times. V usage is TRBV11-2 and J usage is TRBJ2-3; 8 nucleotides align to TRBD2. V lost 5 bases to trimming and J lost 7 bases; unmatched junction nucleotides: 8. This CDR3 contains 14 residues. From germline, CDR1 is SGHAT and CDR2 FQNNGV. The CDR3: CASSPGGGVNTQYF. The CDR3 DNA reads TGTGCCAGCAGCCCCGGGGGGGGAGTGAATACGCAGTATTTT.

This clonotype was counted at least ten times. The rearrangement uses TRBV2 and TRBJ2-1, with unresolved D. Trimming cost V 2 bases and J 9 bases, with 14 bases left between them. CDR3 size: 14 residues. The germline V gene has CDR1 SNHLY and CDR2 FYNNEI. The CDR3 nucleotides are TGTGCCAGCAGTGAATTCGCCGACTTGGGTGAGCAGTTCTTC. It codes for CASSEFADLGEQFF.

The chain is built from TRBV6-5 and TRBJ1-6; D is perhaps TRBD1 (5 bases). CDR1 is MNHEY and CDR2 is SVGAGI in the germline V gene. V was shortened by 4 bases and J by 5 bases, with 15 bases between the two germline ends. This CDR3 comprises 16 residues. The CDR3 reads CASSSGIWAHNSPLHF. The DNA for the CDR3 is TGTGCCAGCAGTTCAGGGATATGGGCCCATAATTCACCCCTCCACTTT.

This sequence joins TRBV7-3 and TRBJ2-5; 7 bases line up with TRBD1. With V trimmed by 6 bases and J by 2 bases, 9 bases remained unmatched. The CDR3 length is 15 residues. CDR1 and CDR2 (germline): SGHTA, FQGTGA. CDR3 loop: CASRDNRGGQETQYF. The CDR3 bases are TGTGCCAGCAGGGACAACAGGGGTGGGCAAGAGACCCAGTACTTC.

In its sample, this clonotype was seen many times. A read error may account for a junction end that differs from germline. The chain is built from TRBV18 and TRBJ1-2; 11 bases are shared with TRBD1. The CDR3 is made up of 14 amino acids. Per germline, CDR1 KGHSH and CDR2 LQKENI. The CDR3 sequence is CASSPGQGAYGYTF. CDR3 DNA sequence: TGCGCCAGCAGCCCAGGACAGGGGGCTTATGGCTACACCTTC.

The chain uses TRBV7-2 and TRBJ1-4; 10 nucleotides line up with TRBD1. With V trimmed by 5 bases and J by 6 bases, 3 bases remained unmatched. There are 14 residues in the CDR3. The germline CDR1 and CDR2 sequences are SGHTA and FQGNSA. The CDR3 here is CASSQGQGHEKLFF. CDR3 coding DNA: TGTGCCAGCAGCCAGGGACAGGGGCATGAAAAACTGTTTTTT.

For this clonotype: A much larger clone sits a single nucleotide away, making a read error possible. The chain is built from TRBV7-2 and TRBJ2-1; 8 bases match TRBD2. The CDR3 has 14 amino acids. V lost 5 bases to trimming and J lost 3 bases; unmatched junction nucleotides: 3. Germline loops: CDR1 SGHTA, CDR2 FQGNSA. The CDR3 DNA reads TGTACCAGCAGCGCCGGGACTAGCTACAATGAGCAGTTCTTC. Translation gives CTSSAGTSYNEQFF. Looking up the rest from reference TRBV7-2 and TRBJ2-1 gives the full variable domain: GAGVSQSPSNKVTEKGKDVELRCDPISGHTALYWYRQSLGQGLEFLIYFQGNSAPDKSGLPSDRFSAERTGGSVSTLTIQRTQQEDSAVYLCTSSAGTSYNEQFFGPGTRLTVL.

This clonotype has at least ten counts. The V gene is TRBV11-2, the J gene TRBJ1-1, with 7 bases that match TRBD1. Germline V gene data show CDR1 as SGHAT and CDR2 as FQNNGV. V lost 2 bases to trimming and J lost 0 bases; unmatched junction nucleotides: 3. CDR3 length: 15 residues. The CDR3 DNA sequence: TGTGCCAGCAGCTTAACCCAGGGGGTGAACACTGAAGCTTTCTTT. Translating gives CASSLTQGVNTEAFF.